A single sample gave rise to the 24 T cell receptor beta chains below, sequenced in a study of radiation and T cells in renal cell carcinoma. This table comes from immunoSEQ multiplex PCR, and its TCRdb copy is limited to in-frame clones, with some not included. The sample carries approximately 16,000 clones, roughly 57% recorded once. Treatment noted: treatment-naive control, cytoreductive nephrectomy. The specimen was tumor tissue, collected from a patient whose treatment was nephrectomy without radiotherapy. Source of these receptors: a man aged 35-49 years with renal cell carcinoma.

This clone was recorded a few times. The genes are TRBV27 and TRBJ2-4; 7 nucleotides align to TRBD1. The CDR3 sequence is 16 residues long. Trimming took 4 bases from V and 2 from J; bases not matched to a gene: 8. Germline values: CDR1 MNHEY, CDR2 SMNVEV (reference sequence). CDR3 sequence reads: CASSSGQDLSKNIQYF. The CDR3 DNA sequence: TGTGCCAGCAGTTCCGGACAGGACCTTTCCAAAAACATTCAGTACTTC.

This clone occurred a few times. The CDR3 loop is CASSPQGPSTDTQYF. The DNA of the CDR3 is TGTGCCAGCAGTCCACAGGGTCCTAGCACAGATACGCAGTATTTT. The chain combines TRBV6-6 with TRBJ2-3; tentatively, D is TRBD1 (6 bases). This CDR3 region has 15 residues. Germline loops: CDR1 MNHNY, CDR2 SVGAGI (reference sequence). Trimming took off 5 bases at V and 0 bases at J, with 12 bases between the two ends.

J is TRBJ2-1 and V is TRBV10-1; 9 bases match TRBD2. Germline V gives CDR1 WNHNN, CDR2 SYGVQD (reference sequence). Germline trimming cut 6 bases from V and 7 bases from J; bases unmatched to any gene: 10. This CDR3 is built from 15 residues. CDR3 sequence reads: CASSSAGGLGNEQFF. DNA for the CDR3: TGCGCCAGCAGCTCAGCGGGGGGCCTCGGGAATGAGCAGTTCTTC.

J is TRBJ1-2 and V is TRBV15; no reliable D call. The CDR3 length is 14 residues. Germline assignment: CDR1 LNHNV and CDR2 YYDKDF (reference sequence). V was cut by 0 bases and J by 4 bases, with 9 bases left in between. CDR3 nucleotides: TGTGCCACCAGCAGAGAGTTACAGACCTATGGCTACACCTTC. Translating gives CATSRELQTYGYTF.

The chain joins TRBV29-1 to TRBJ1-1; 9 bases match TRBD1. Losses at the gene ends were 7 bases for V and 11 bases for J; bases not matched to a gene: 11. CDR3 length equals 12 residues. CDR1 and CDR2 (germline): SQVTM, ANQGSEA. CDR3 region: CSGARQGVTAFF. The CDR3 DNA is TGCAGCGGGGCCAGACAGGGGGTGACGGCTTTCTTT.

The chain recombines TRBV7-8 with TRBJ2-5, with 8 bases lining up with TRBD1. CDR1 SGHVS and CDR2 FQNEAQ come from the germline V gene. CDR3 length: 17 residues. The J segment lost 1 base and the V segment lost 3 bases, leaving 10 bases of the junction unmatched. The CDR3 nucleotides read TGTGCCAGCAGCTTTGACCCGGGACAGGTTCTCCAAGAGACCCAGTACTTC. It codes for CASSFDPGQVLQETQYF.

The V call is TRBV7-9, the J call TRBJ2-7; TRBD1 is a possible D gene (5 bases). Germline CDR1 reads SEHNR; CDR2 reads FQNEAQ (reference sequence). The CDR3 sequence is 14 residues long. Trimming took off 2 bases at V and 2 bases at J, with 10 bases between the two ends. Here the CDR3 reads CASSLSRQTYEQYF. CDR3 DNA sequence: TGTGCCAGCAGCTTAAGTAGACAGACCTACGAGCAGTACTTC.

By sample fraction, this clone is medium-sized. The V gene is TRBV6-1, the J gene TRBJ2-5, with D uncertain. Germline loops: CDR1 MNHNS, CDR2 SASEGT. This CDR3 contains 13 residues. V dropped 4 bases and J dropped 4 bases, with 10 bases sitting between them. The CDR3 bases are TGTGCCAGCAGTGTGGTAATCCGAGAGACCCAGTACTTC. This sequence encodes CASSVVIRETQYF.

This clone was found once. The genes are TRBV11-2 and TRBJ1-5; D ambiguous. Germline loops: CDR1 SGHAT, CDR2 FQNNGV. The CDR3 has 15 amino acids. V was shortened by 1 base and J by 5 bases, with 12 bases between the two germline ends. CDR3 bases: TGTGCCAGCAGCTTAGGAAGGCAGCCCCATCAGCCCCAGCATTTT. Translation: CASSLGRQPHQPQHF.

This rearrangement joins TRBV30 to TRBJ1-1; a weak D match, TRBD1 (5 bases). Germline CDR1 and CDR2: GTSNPN and SVGIG (reference sequence). This CDR3 region has 14 residues. Trimming took off 0 bases at V and 1 base at J, with 9 bases between the two ends. CDR3 loop: CAWSVPGWNTEAFF. The CDR3 DNA reads TGTGCCTGGAGTGTTCCAGGGTGGAACACTGAAGCTTTCTTT.

This clone was picked up many times. The V gene is TRBV2, the J gene TRBJ1-1; D is undetermined. Per the germline V gene, CDR1 is SNHLY and CDR2 is FYNNEI. The CDR3 has 16 amino acids. V lost 6 bases and J lost 4, with 21 bases in between. CDR3 region: CASSARTSSPLTEAFF. The CDR3 DNA sequence: TGTGCCAGCAGCGCGCGCACTAGCTCCCCACTCACTGAAGCTTTCTTT.

The rearrangement uses TRBV7-2 and TRBJ1-1; D ambiguous. This CDR3 is 13 amino acids long. CDR1 is SGHTA, CDR2 FQGNSA, per germline. Trimming removed 5 bases at V and 11 bases at J, with 18 bases between. The CDR3 here is CASSETTPRLAFF. The CDR3, as DNA: TGTGCCAGCAGCGAGACTACACCTAGGCTCGCTTTCTTT.

The chain combines TRBV2 with TRBJ1-1, with 11 bases identical to TRBD1. The CDR3 covers 13 residues. Per germline, CDR1 SNHLY and CDR2 FYNNEI. The J segment lost 8 bases and the V segment lost 6 bases, leaving 5 bases of the junction unmatched. CDR3 sequence reads: CASRSGQGAEAFF. The CDR3 DNA sequence: TGTGCCAGCAGATCTGGACAGGGGGCAGAAGCTTTCTTT.

The V and J genes are TRBV21-1 and TRBJ1-2; the table's D gene call, TRBD1, was not cross checked with the DNA. TRBV21-1 is an annotated pseudogene. The CDR3 covers 13 residues. The CDR3 protein is CASSRGCCEGYTF. In DNA, the CDR3 is TGTGCCAGCAGTAGGGGATGTTGTGAAGGCTACACCTTC.

The chain uses TRBV13 and TRBJ2-3, with 7 bases fitting TRBD1. CDR3 length: 13 residues. Germline trimming cut 5 bases from V and 7 bases from J; bases unmatched to any gene: 6. The germline gives CDR1 PRHDT, CDR2 FYEKMQ (reference sequence). CDR3 sequence (DNA): TGTGCCAGCAGCCCAGGGACAGCAAATACGCAGTATTTT. Translated: CASSPGTANTQYF.

The gene calls are TRBV7-6 and TRBJ2-5; D is undetermined. Trimming pared 4 bases from V and 2 bases from J, leaving 5 bases between. Germline V lookup: CDR1 SGHVS, CDR2 FNYEAQ. The CDR3 runs 12 residues. The CDR3 DNA reads TGTGCCAGCAGCTCCCGACAAGAGACCCAGTACTTC. Its protein product is CASSSRQETQYF. The complete variable domain, with remaining parts taken from reference TRBV7-6 and TRBJ2-5, reads GAGVSQSPRYKVTKRGQDVALRCDPISGHVSLYWYRQALGQGPEFLTYFNYEAQQDKSGLPNDRFSAERPEGSISTLTIQRTEQRDSAMYRCASSSRQETQYFGPGTRLLVL.

The chain couples TRBV5-1 to TRBJ2-1; possibly TRBD2 for D (6 bases). Per the germline V gene, CDR1 is SGHRS and CDR2 is YFSETQ. CDR3 size: 16 residues. V lost 3 bases and J 2 bases, leaving 15 bases between the germline ends. CDR3 coding DNA: TGCGCCAGCAGCTATGGGATAGCGGCCGCCTACAATGAGCAGTTCTTC. Translated, it gives CASSYGIAAAYNEQFF.

The V and J genes are TRBV7-9 and TRBJ1-2, with D possibly TRBD1 on 6 matching bases. CDR3 length: 17 residues. Trimming cost V 2 bases and J 11 bases, with 27 bases left between them. Germline lookup yields CDR1 SEHNR and CDR2 FQNEAQ (reference sequence). CDR3 DNA: TGTGCCAGCAGCTTAATGGGTGCGCAGGGGTCAGGTGGTGCATACACCTTC. Protein product: CASSLMGAQGSGGAYTF.

This clone occurred a few times. The same CDR3 also results from other DNA sequences found in this sample. The chain is built from TRBV5-5 and TRBJ1-2, with 9 positions matching TRBD1. V trimming: 2 bases; J trimming: 2 bases; junction bases outside the gene matches: 1. Germline V gene lookup returns CDR1 SGHKS and CDR2 YYEKEE (reference sequence). The CDR3 is made up of 14 amino acids. The CDR3, as DNA: TGTGCCAGCAGCTTAGGGACAGGGAACTATGGCTACACCTTC. Its protein is CASSLGTGNYGYTF.

In its sample, this clone was seen a few times. This chain links TRBV11-2 with TRBJ1-2, with a tentative D call TRBD1 (5 bases). V was clipped by 1 base and J by 4 bases, with 10 bases between them. Germline CDR1 reads SGHAT; CDR2 reads FQNNGV. This CDR3 contains 14 residues. The DNA for the CDR3 is TGTGCCAGCAGCTTAGGGGGCCCGAGCTATGGCTACACCTTC. Translation: CASSLGGPSYGYTF.

The chain uses TRBV5-1 and TRBJ2-3; no definite D call. Germline lookup yields CDR1 SGHRS and CDR2 YFSETQ. V lost 1 base and J 0 bases, leaving 9 bases between the germline ends. The length of the CDR3 is 15 residues. CDR3 DNA sequence: TGCGCCAGCAGCTTGATCGTACCAAGCACAGATACGCAGTATTTT. Its protein is CASSLIVPSTDTQYF.

A remark on this clone: This sample also contains other DNA sequences that code for the same CDR3. CDR3 in DNA: TGTGCCAGTAGTCTTGGACAGGGAGATGGCTACACCTTC. This gives the protein CASSLGQGDGYTF. V is TRBV19 and J is TRBJ1-2; the match to TRBD1 covers 8 bases. This CDR3 has 13 residues. V gave up 5 bases and J gave up 6 bases; unmatched junction bases: 5. Germline V lookup: CDR1 LNHDA, CDR2 SQIVND (reference sequence).

This rearrangement joins TRBV2 to TRBJ1-4; D gene ambiguous. V dropped 7 bases and J dropped 0 bases, with 9 bases sitting between them. The germline CDR1 and CDR2 sequences are SNHLY and FYNNEI. The CDR3 covers 14 residues. Written as DNA, the CDR3 is TGTGCCAGCAAGGACGGTGCAACTAATGAAAAACTGTTTTTT. The encoded protein is CASKDGATNEKLFF.

The J gene is TRBJ2-2, the V gene TRBV11-3; D unresolved. The ends were cut back, 1 base at V and 5 bases at J, with 5 bases in the middle. The germline CDR1 and CDR2 sequences are SGHNT and YENEEA. The CDR3 contains 13 residues. The CDR3 DNA reads as TGTGCCAGCAGCTTAGGGGGAACCGGGGAGCTGTTTTTT. Translation gives CASSLGGTGELFF.